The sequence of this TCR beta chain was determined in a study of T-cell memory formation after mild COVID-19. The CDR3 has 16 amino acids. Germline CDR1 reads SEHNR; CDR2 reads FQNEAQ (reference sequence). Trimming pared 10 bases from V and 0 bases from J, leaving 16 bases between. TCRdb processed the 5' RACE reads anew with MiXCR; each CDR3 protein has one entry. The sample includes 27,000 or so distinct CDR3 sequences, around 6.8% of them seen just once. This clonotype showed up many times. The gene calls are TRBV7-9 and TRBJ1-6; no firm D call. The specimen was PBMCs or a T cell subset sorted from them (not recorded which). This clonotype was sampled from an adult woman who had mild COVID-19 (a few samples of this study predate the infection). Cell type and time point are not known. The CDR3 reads CATDISGDSYNSPLHF. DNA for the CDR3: TGTGCCACCGATATCAGTGGGGACTCCTATAATTCACCCCTCCACTTT.